Below are 22 T cell receptor beta chains sequenced from a single sample in a study of T-cell reconstitution after alpha-beta-depleted transplantation in children. Unique molecular identifiers were built into the TCRbeta library. MiXCR, run by TCRdb on the PCR reads, gives a single entry per CDR3 protein. The sample shows hundreds of thousands of distinct CDR3 sequences, less than 15% of them seen only once. The sequenced sample was PBMCs, obtained before TCRalphabeta/CD19-depleted stem cell transplant. The source of these receptors is a girl aged 2 to 9 with congenital amegakaryocytic thrombocytopenia, due to receive a stem cell transplant.

This clonotype was detected many times. V and J are TRBV5-1 and TRBJ2-7; D uncertain. Trimming removed 0 bases at V and 1 base at J, with 11 bases between. The CDR3 runs 15 residues. Germline CDR1 SGHRS, CDR2 YFSETQ. CDR3 region: CASSLAAGSSYEQYF. CDR3 in DNA: TGCGCCAGCAGCTTGGCGGCAGGCTCTTCCTACGAGCAGTACTTC.

The V gene is TRBV5-1, the J gene TRBJ2-1, with TRBD1 matching 9 bases. The CDR3 sequence is 16 residues long. The germline gives CDR1 SGHRS, CDR2 YFSETQ. V shed 6 bases, J shed 0 bases, and the junction held 7 bases outside the gene matches. In DNA form, the CDR3 reads TGCGCCAGCAACGGACAGGGGAAGAGCTCCTACAATGAGCAGTTCTTC. This translates into CASNGQGKSSYNEQFF.

The chain couples TRBV7-2 to TRBJ2-3; perhaps TRBD2 as D (5 bases). V was shortened by 5 bases and J by 0 bases, with 12 bases between the two germline ends. This CDR3 contains 15 residues. Germline CDR1 is SGHTA and CDR2 is FQGNSA. CDR3 in amino acids: CASSHRGASTDTQYF. The CDR3 nucleotides read TGTGCCAGCAGCCACCGGGGAGCTAGCACAGATACGCAGTATTTT.

Details on this clonotype: The junction differs from germline at one of its ends, possibly a read error. The gene calls are TRBV27 and TRBJ1-4; TRBD1 matches 7 bases. Per germline, CDR1 MNHEY and CDR2 SMNVEV (reference sequence). The CDR3 length is 13 residues. The CDR3 sequence: CACSFGQDEKLFF. CDR3 in DNA: TGTGCCTGCAGTTTCGGACAGGATGAAAAACTGTTTTTT. The full variable domain, rest sourced from reference TRBV27 and TRBJ1-4, is EAQVTQNPRYLITVTGKKLTVTCSQNMNHEYMSWYRQDPGLGLRQIYYSMNVEVTDKGDVPEGYKVSRKEKRNFPLILESPSPNQTSLYFCACSFGQDEKLFFGSGTQLSVL.

This clonotype was observed a few times. The chain recombines TRBV7-8 with TRBJ2-7, with 7 bases matching TRBD1. Trimming removed 0 bases from V and 1 base from J; junction bases left unmatched: 6. Germline V gene data show CDR1 as SGHVS and CDR2 as FQNEAQ. The CDR3 extends over 16 amino acids. The CDR3 sequence: CASSLAIATGSYEQYF. The CDR3 coding sequence is TGTGCCAGCAGCTTAGCGATCGCGACAGGGTCCTACGAGCAGTACTTC. The full variable domain, rest sourced from reference TRBV7-8 and TRBJ2-7, is GAGVSQSPRYKVAKRGQDVALRCDPISGHVSLFWYQQALGQGPEFLTYFQNEAQLDKSGLPSDRFFAERPEGSVSTLKIQRTQQEDSAVYLCASSLAIATGSYEQYFGPGTRLTVT.

The chain joins TRBV5-4 to TRBJ2-5; possibly TRBD2 for D (6 bases). CDR1 is SGHNT, CDR2 YYREEE, per germline (reference sequence). V lost 0 bases and J lost 3, with 12 bases in between. This CDR3 region has 15 residues. In nucleotides, the CDR3 is TGTGCCAGCAGCTTGGAACTAGCAGAGAAAGAGACCCAGTACTTC. This encodes CASSLELAEKETQYF.

This clonotype was counted ten times or more. This chain uses TRBV12-3 or TRBV12-4 with TRBJ2-7; no reliable D call. The CDR3 runs 16 residues. The V and J ends lost 6 bases and 9 bases respectively, with 27 bases between them. The DNA for the CDR3 is TGTGCCAGCAGCCCCTGGTTGGAGTACAGCTCCGGGCGGCAGTACTTC. It codes for CASSPWLEYSSGRQYF.

This clonotype was seen ten or more times. CDR3 in DNA: TGTGCCAGTCAGGTTCAAGAGACCCAGTACTTC. This translates into CASQVQETQYF. The genes are TRBV12-3 or TRBV12-4 and TRBJ2-5; D not certain. V was shortened by 9 bases and J by 2 bases, with 7 bases between the two germline ends. CDR3 size: 11 residues.

This clonotype appeared many times. The V and J genes are TRBV5-1 and TRBJ2-7; 14 bases agree with TRBD2. Losses at the gene ends were 2 bases for V and 0 bases for J; bases not matched to a gene: 4. Germline CDR1 reads SGHRS; CDR2 reads YFSETQ. The CDR3 runs 17 residues. CDR3 in amino acids: CASSFSGTSGSSYEQYF. The DNA for the CDR3 is TGCGCCAGCAGCTTTTCCGGGACTAGCGGGAGCTCCTACGAGCAGTACTTC.

The sample holds a few counts of this clonotype. The J gene is TRBJ2-1, the V gene TRBV20-1; weak D call: TRBD2 (5 bases). The germline V and J ends were trimmed by 3 bases and 8 bases, with 11 bases remaining between them. From germline, CDR1 is DFQATT and CDR2 SNEGSKA (reference sequence). This CDR3 is 12 amino acids long. In DNA, the CDR3 is TGCAGTGCTAGGTTTGAGGGCCATGAGCAGTTCTTC. Amino acids: CSARFEGHEQFF.

This clonotype turned up a few times. The chain employs TRBV30 and TRBJ2-2, with 7 bases that match TRBD1. This CDR3 contains 14 residues. V was pared by 4 bases and J by 6 bases, with 8 bases of the junction left unmatched. Germline V lookup: CDR1 GTSNPN, CDR2 SVGIG (reference sequence). The CDR3 nucleotides read TGTGCCTGGATACCTGGGACAGTCGCCGGGGAGCTGTTTTTT. Translating it yields CAWIPGTVAGELFF.

This clonotype was picked up many times. This CDR3 reads CASSLGGLAVQETQYF. The DNA for the CDR3 is TGCGCCAGCAGCTTGGGAGGACTAGCGGTCCAAGAGACCCAGTACTTC. This chain uses TRBV5-1 with TRBJ2-5; 10 bases match TRBD2. The CDR3 has 16 amino acids. Trimming took 0 bases from V and 1 from J; bases not matched to a gene: 3. Germline lookup yields CDR1 SGHRS and CDR2 YFSETQ.

The sample holds a few counts of this clonotype. The rearrangement links TRBV6-5 to TRBJ1-1, with D tentatively TRBD1 (6 bases). The CDR3 loop spans 14 amino acids. From germline, CDR1 is MNHEY and CDR2 SVGAGI. Trimming pared 2 bases from V and 8 bases from J, leaving 15 bases between. The CDR3 sequence is CASSYRGASLEAFF. CDR3 in DNA: TGTGCCAGCAGTTACCGGGGGGCCTCTCTAGAAGCTTTCTTT.

This clonotype turned up a few times. The J gene is TRBJ2-7, the V gene TRBV6-1; 11 bases align to TRBD2. CDR1 is MNHNS and CDR2 is SASEGT in the germline V gene. V was pared by 7 bases and J by 2 bases, with 4 bases of the junction left unmatched. The length of the CDR3 is 14 residues. The CDR3, as DNA: TGTGCCAGCACCCCTAGCGGGAGGCCCTACGAGCAGTACTTC. Translation gives CASTPSGRPYEQYF.

This sequence joins TRBV7-6 and TRBJ2-2, with D perhaps matching TRBD1 (6 bases). The length of the CDR3 is 16 residues. Germline lookup yields CDR1 SGHVS and CDR2 FNYEAQ. V gave up 3 bases and J gave up 3 bases, with 14 bases separating them. CDR3 bases: TGTGCCAGCAGCTTCGGGTTTGGGGGCGACACCGGGGAGCTGTTTTTT. Translation gives CASSFGFGGDTGELFF.

Comment on this clonotype: A read error may produce the germline difference seen at one junction end. The V call is TRBV28, the J call TRBJ2-7; TRBD1 matches at 8 bases. This CDR3 is built from 14 residues. Germline V gene data show CDR1 as MDHEN and CDR2 as SYDVKM. The CDR3 DNA sequence: TGTGCCAGCAGTTTCCCCGGGACAGGTTACGAGCTGTACTTC. Its translation is CASSFPGTGYELYF.

The chain employs TRBV14 and TRBJ1-1; D call uncertain. The CDR3 extends over 13 amino acids. Germline V gives CDR1 SGHDN, CDR2 FVKESK. V was clipped by 8 bases and J by 0 bases, with 10 bases between them. The CDR3 DNA follows: TGTGCCAGCTCGTCGGGGATGAACACTGAAGCTTTCTTT. Translating it yields CASSSGMNTEAFF.

A single count supports this clonotype. This chain uses TRBV18 with TRBJ1-1; 9 bases agree with TRBD1. The germline V gene has CDR1 KGHSH and CDR2 LQKENI. After removal of 3 bases from V and 6 bases from J, the junction contained 5 bases not matched to a gene. The CDR3 is made up of 14 amino acids. CDR3 sequence (DNA): TGTGCCAGCTCACCCCTAGGGACAGGGCCTGAAGCTTTCTTT. Translation: CASSPLGTGPEAFF.

The rearrangement joins TRBV7-2 to TRBJ1-4; a possible D gene is TRBD1 (5 bases). The V gene's germline CDR1 is SGHTA and CDR2 FQGNSA. The CDR3 has 15 residues. The V end lost 1 base, the J end lost 7 bases, and 13 bases lay between the germline ends. CDR3 residues: CASSLEGLRSEKLFF. The DNA of the CDR3 is TGTGCCAGCAGCTTAGAGGGACTTAGGTCTGAAAAACTGTTTTTT.

This clonotype was counted a few times. This chain uses TRBV5-1 with TRBJ2-7, with a possible D match to TRBD1 (6 bases). This CDR3 region has 17 residues. Germline CDR1 SGHRS, CDR2 YFSETQ. V gave up 0 bases and J gave up 5 bases, with 21 bases separating them. The CDR3 reads CASSLGPGDFSANEQYF. The CDR3 bases are TGCGCCAGCAGCTTGGGGCCAGGGGATTTTAGCGCGAACGAGCAGTACTTC.

At least ten counts were recorded for this clonotype. The rearrangement joins TRBV7-9 to TRBJ2-2, with 9 bases that match TRBD2. V lost 5 bases, J lost 2 bases, and 3 bases stayed unmatched. There are 15 residues in the CDR3. Germline lookup yields CDR1 SEHNR and CDR2 FQNEAQ (reference sequence). The CDR3 nucleotides are TGTGCCAGCAGCAAGACTAGCGGCAACACCGGGGAGCTGTTTTTT. It translates to CASSKTSGNTGELFF.

This clonotype was picked up many times. V and J are TRBV29-1 and TRBJ2-1, with 8 positions matching TRBD1. The germline CDR1 and CDR2 sequences are SQVTM and ANQGSEA. The CDR3 runs 14 residues. V shed 4 bases, J shed 5 bases, and the junction held 7 bases outside the gene matches. CDR3: CSVGLQGVDNEQFF. Here the CDR3 DNA reads TGCAGCGTTGGTCTACAGGGGGTAGACAATGAGCAGTTCTTC.